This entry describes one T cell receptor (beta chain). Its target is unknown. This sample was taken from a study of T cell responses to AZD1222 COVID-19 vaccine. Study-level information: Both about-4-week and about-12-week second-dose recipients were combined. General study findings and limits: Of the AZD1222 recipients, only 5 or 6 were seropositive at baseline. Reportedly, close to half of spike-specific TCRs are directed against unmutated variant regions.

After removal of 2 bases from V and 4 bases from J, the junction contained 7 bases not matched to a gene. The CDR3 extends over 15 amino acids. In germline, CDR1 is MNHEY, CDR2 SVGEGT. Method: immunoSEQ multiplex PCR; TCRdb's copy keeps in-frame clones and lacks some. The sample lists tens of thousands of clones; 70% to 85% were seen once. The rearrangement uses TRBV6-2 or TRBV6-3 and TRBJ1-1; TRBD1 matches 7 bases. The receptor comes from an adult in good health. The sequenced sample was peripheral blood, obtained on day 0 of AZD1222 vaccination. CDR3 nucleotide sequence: TGTGCCAGCAGTTACGCCTACAGGGGAGGCACTGAAGCTTTCTTT. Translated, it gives CASSYAYRGGTEAFF.